Below are 18 T cell receptor beta chains sequenced from a single sample in a study of blood T cell repertoires in COVID-19. Assay: immunoSEQ multiplex PCR; the TCRdb copy retains only in-frame clones and omits some. The sample holds about 280,000 clones, less than 85% seen once. The source material was PBMCs or T cells enriched from blood (not recorded which). These receptors were obtained from a woman between 45 and 65 years old who had recovered from COVID-19.

The chain employs TRBV11-2 and TRBJ2-1, with D perhaps TRBD2 (7 bases). The CDR3 runs to 16 residues. Germline-derived CDR1 and CDR2 are SGHAT and FQNNGV. Trimming took off 5 bases at V and 3 bases at J, with 17 bases between the two ends. The CDR3 reads CASSRLGGANYNEQFF. The CDR3 bases are TGTGCCAGCAGCCGTCTTGGGGGGGCGAACTACAATGAGCAGTTCTTC.

This clone turned up a few times. The CDR3 bases are TGTGCCAGCAGCTCTGGACAGGGGGCGCGGACTGAAGCTTTCTTT. It translates to CASSSGQGARTEAFF. The gene calls are TRBV7-9 and TRBJ1-1, with 11 bases identical to TRBD1. The germline CDR1 and CDR2 sequences are SEHNR and FQNEAQ (reference sequence). The CDR3 sequence is 15 residues long. Unmatched junction bases numbered 6, after V lost 4 bases and J lost 5 bases.

The chain employs TRBV12-3 or TRBV12-4 and TRBJ1-2; weak D call: TRBD1 (5 bases). CDR3 length: 12 residues. Trimming cost V 4 bases and J 6 bases, with 9 bases left between them. For the CDR3, the DNA is TGTGCCAGCAGTTCCGGGGGGAATGGCTACACCTTC. Translated, it gives CASSSGGNGYTF.

To note about this clone: A junction end diverges from the germline sequence, so it may reflect a read error. The sample contains more than one DNA sequence encoding this CDR3. The CDR3 DNA is TGTGCCAGTAGCCACCGGGGGTCCTACGAGCAGTACTTC. This translates into CASSHRGSYEQYF. J is TRBJ2-7 and V is TRBV3-1 (or the pseudogene TRBV3-2), with D maybe TRBD2 (6 bases). This CDR3 contains 13 residues. Germline V gene sequence: CDR1 LGHDT, CDR2 YNNKEL (reference sequence).

The chain links TRBV7-8 to TRBJ2-3, with 8 bases matching TRBD1. With 6 bases clipped from V and 2 bases from J, the junction kept 10 bases outside the gene matches. The CDR3 contains 16 residues. CDR1 is SGHVS and CDR2 is FQNEAQ in the germline V gene. Here the CDR3 reads CASSLSGTGYTDTQYF. CDR3 sequence (DNA): TGTGCCAGCAGTCTCTCCGGGACAGGCTACACAGATACGCAGTATTTT.

This chain links TRBV30 with TRBJ1-5; no clear D. The V end lost 0 bases, the J end lost 0 bases, and 6 bases lay between the germline ends. The CDR3 loop spans 14 amino acids. CDR1 and CDR2 (germline): GTSNPN, SVGIG (reference sequence). The DNA for the CDR3 is TGTGCCTGGAGTGTACTAGATAGCAATCAGCCCCAGCATTTT. It codes for CAWSVLDSNQPQHF.

The chain employs TRBV7-9 and TRBJ2-5; a weak D match, TRBD1 (5 bases). The germline V gene encodes CDR1 SEHNR and CDR2 FQNEAQ (reference sequence). Trimming shortened V by 0 bases and J by 3 bases, and 11 bases separated the two germline ends. The CDR3 runs 15 residues. CDR3 in DNA: TGTGCCAGCAGCTTAGCTCAGGGTAGAGAAGAGACCCAGTACTTC. Its protein product is CASSLAQGREETQYF.

V gene TRBV29-1 combines with J gene TRBJ2-1, with a tentative D call TRBD1 (5 bases). This CDR3 contains 16 residues. V lost 5 bases to trimming and J lost 2 bases, with 19 bases between them. The germline V gene encodes CDR1 SQVTM and CDR2 ANQGSEA. CDR3 nucleotides: TGCAGCGTTACGGCTTCGACAGTCTCTACCTACAATGAGCAGTTCTTC. This sequence encodes CSVTASTVSTYNEQFF.

Regarding this clone: Mismatch with germline at one junction end may stem from a read error. The CDR3 DNA reads as TGCAGTGCAAGAGGGCCTCTTGAAGCTTTCTTT. Protein: CSARGPLEAFF. The chain joins TRBV20-1 to TRBJ1-1, with D hard to call. Germline V gives CDR1 DFQATT, CDR2 SNEGSKA (reference sequence). CDR3 length: 11 residues.

The V and J genes are TRBV10-1 and TRBJ1-1, with D possibly TRBD1 on 5 matching bases. The germline V gene has CDR1 WNHNN and CDR2 SYGVQD (reference sequence). The CDR3 is 13 amino acids. V was shortened by 2 bases and J by 7 bases, with 11 bases between the two germline ends. The CDR3 spells CASSEQGRNEAFF. CDR3 nucleotides: TGCGCCAGCAGTGAGCAGGGCCGCAATGAAGCTTTCTTT.

This clone has just one count. CDR3 loop: CASSFSFRRDSSSSGNTIYF. In DNA, the CDR3 is TGTGCCAGCAGTTTCAGTTTTCGGCGGGACAGCTCGAGCTCTGGAAACACCATATATTTT. The chain combines TRBV28 with TRBJ1-3, with 7 bases fitting TRBD1. After removal of 3 bases from V and 0 bases from J, the junction contained 17 bases not matched to a gene. The germline V gene has CDR1 MDHEN and CDR2 SYDVKM. The CDR3 is made up of 20 amino acids. The whole variable domain, remainder taken from reference TRBV28 and TRBJ1-3, is DVKVTQSSRYLVKRTGEKVFLECVQDMDHENMFWYRQDPGLGLRLIYFSYDVKMKEKGDIPEGYSVSREKKERFSLILESASTNQTSMYLCASSFSFRRDSSSSGNTIYFGEGSWLTVV.

V gene TRBV27 combines with J gene TRBJ1-2; 9 bases agree with TRBD1. V gave up 3 bases and J gave up 8 bases; unmatched junction bases: 7. The CDR3 is 14 amino acids. Germline V gene data show CDR1 as MNHEY and CDR2 as SMNVEV (reference sequence). CDR3 protein: CASSFTGTGQGYTF. The CDR3 DNA sequence: TGTGCCAGCAGTTTCACCGGGACAGGGCAAGGCTACACCTTC.

The chain employs TRBV19 and TRBJ1-1, with 8 bases identical to TRBD1. The CDR3 loop spans 17 amino acids. The ends lost 6 bases at V and 1 base at J; junction bases unmatched: 13. Looked up from germline, CDR1 is LNHDA and CDR2 is SQIVND (reference sequence). CDR3 region: CASRPRQGPLANTEAFF. The CDR3 DNA reads as TGTGCCAGTAGACCCCGACAGGGGCCGTTGGCGAACACTGAAGCTTTCTTT.

The chain combines TRBV4-1 with TRBJ2-1, with D possibly being TRBD2 (5 bases). CDR3 length: 16 amino acids. Germline V lookup: CDR1 MGHRA, CDR2 YSYEKL. Trimming pared 4 bases from V and 10 bases from J, leaving 23 bases between. CDR3 sequence: CASSPVPGYALKEQFF. In nucleotides, the CDR3 is TGCGCCAGCAGCCCAGTTCCGGGGTACGCCTTGAAGGAGCAGTTCTTC.

This clone was found once. V usage is TRBV27 and J usage is TRBJ1-2; tentatively, D is TRBD1 (6 bases). Germline CDR1 MNHEY, CDR2 SMNVEV (reference sequence). This CDR3 comprises 13 residues. V shed 3 bases and J shed 6 bases, with 11 bases lying between them. CDR3 loop: CASSFQGNHGYTF. Here the CDR3 DNA reads TGTGCCAGCAGTTTCCAGGGGAATCATGGCTACACCTTC.

This clone was observed a few times. J is TRBJ1-2 and V is TRBV12-3 or TRBV12-4; 8 bases align to TRBD1. This CDR3 is built from 13 residues. With 7 bases clipped from V and 4 bases from J, the junction kept 5 bases outside the gene matches. The CDR3 loop reads CASTPDRVYGYTF. In DNA, the CDR3 is TGTGCCAGCACCCCGGACAGGGTCTATGGCTACACCTTC.

Only a few counts were recorded for this clone. J is TRBJ2-7 and V is TRBV19; D is ambiguous. There are 13 residues in the CDR3. V was trimmed by 3 bases and J by 3 bases, leaving 9 bases between them. Per germline, CDR1 LNHDA and CDR2 SQIVND (reference sequence). The DNA for the CDR3 is TGTGCCAGTAGTATGGGCAGGAACTACGAGCAGTACTTC. It specifies CASSMGRNYEQYF. Using reference TRBV19 and TRBJ2-7 for the parts outside the CDR3, the full variable domain is DGGITQSPKYLFRKEGQNVTLSCEQNLNHDAMYWYRQDPGQGLRLIYYSQIVNDFQKGDIAEGYSVSREKKESFPLTVTSAQKNPTAFYLCASSMGRNYEQYFGPGTRLTVT.

The V call is TRBV5-1, the J call TRBJ2-7; TRBD1 might be the D (5 bases). The CDR3 has 13 amino acids. V lost 5 bases and J 0 bases, leaving 9 bases between the germline ends. From germline, CDR1 is SGHRS and CDR2 YFSETQ. CDR3 sequence reads: CASSSRVSYEQYF. CDR3 nucleotide sequence: TGCGCCAGCAGTTCCAGGGTCTCCTACGAGCAGTACTTC.